The clone carrying this T cell receptor beta chain was seen a handful of times. The antigen is not known. The data originate from a study of T-cell memory formation after mild COVID-19. 5'RACE with constant-segment primers built TCRalpha and TCRbeta cDNA libraries with UMIs. One entry per CDR3 protein results from TCRdb running MiXCR on the 5' RACE reads. The table lists 150,000 or so distinct CDR3 sequences, about 14% of them singletons. The study, taken as a whole, reports: Researchers found some responding clones in pre-infection memory, a sign that cross-reactive memory joined. For second-wave clones that peaked at day 37, SARS-CoV-2 specificity went unverified.

There are 15 residues in the CDR3. Deletions cut 2 bases from V and 0 bases from J, with 9 bases between. CDR1 is KGHSH and CDR2 is LQKENI in the germline V gene. Sequences were obtained from PBMCs or a T cell subset sorted from them (not recorded which). The chain recombines TRBV18 with TRBJ2-3; D call uncertain. This receptor was obtained from an adult woman who had mild COVID-19 (a few samples of this study predate the infection). Cell type and time point are not known. CDR3 protein: CASSPTYGSTDTQYF. The CDR3 DNA reads as TGTGCCAGCTCACCAACATACGGGAGCACAGATACGCAGTATTTT.